Following are 28 T cell receptor beta chains from one sample sequenced in a study of a mutant IDH1 vaccine in newly diagnosed glioma. Noted time point: week 11, during vaccination. The vaccine gave 300 ug of a 20-mer mutant IDH1 peptide subcutaneously per dose. The antigens these receptors bind are not known. The repertoire was sequenced with immunoSEQ multiplex PCR; TCRdb's copy has only in-frame clones and lacks some. The data hold 95,000 to 120,000 clones, with about nine tenths observed a single time. The sequencing used PBMCs, collected from a glioma patient whose treatment included an IDH1 peptide vaccine. All receptors derive from a woman between 50 and 59 years old with glioma.

The chain couples TRBV5-1 to TRBJ2-7; 10 bases align to TRBD1. Looked up from germline, CDR1 is SGHRS and CDR2 is YFSETQ. The V gene end was trimmed by 2 bases and the J gene end by 2 bases; junction bases not matched to a gene: 4. This CDR3 spans 15 amino acids. CDR3 sequence: CASSFQGQGAYEQYF. Here the CDR3 DNA reads TGCGCCAGCAGCTTTCAAGGACAGGGGGCCTACGAGCAGTACTTC.

The chain is built from TRBV28 and TRBJ1-2; 7 bases agree with TRBD1. The CDR3 has 16 amino acids. Unmatched junction bases numbered 21, after V lost 9 bases and J lost 8 bases. CDR1 is MDHEN, CDR2 SYDVKM, per germline. This CDR3 is CASSGTLTGRREGYTF. The CDR3 DNA reads TGTGCCAGTTCAGGGACCCTGACAGGGCGGAGGGAGGGCTACACCTTC.

V gene TRBV5-5 combines with J gene TRBJ2-2; 11 positions agree with TRBD2. Germline V lookup: CDR1 SGHKS, CDR2 YYEKEE (reference sequence). V shed 7 bases, J shed 1 base, and the junction held 12 bases outside the gene matches. The CDR3 totals 18 residues. The CDR3 DNA is TGTGCCAGCGAATACGAAACTACTAGCGGGAGGAACACCGGGGAGCTGTTTTTT. It codes for CASEYETTSGRNTGELFF.

The chain is built from TRBV7-9 and TRBJ2-1; D unresolved. This CDR3 comprises 13 residues. The germline V gene has CDR1 SEHNR and CDR2 FQNEAQ (reference sequence). The germline V and J ends were trimmed by 2 bases and 6 bases, with 8 bases remaining between them. CDR3: CASSLPRFNEQFF. In DNA, the CDR3 is TGTGCCAGCAGCTTACCGCGCTTCAATGAGCAGTTCTTC.

J is TRBJ2-7 and V is TRBV5-1; 9 bases map to TRBD2. Germline loops: CDR1 SGHRS, CDR2 YFSETQ. The CDR3 sequence is 16 residues long. The V and J ends lost 0 bases and 1 base, in that order; junction bases with no gene match: 5. The CDR3 loop is CASSLASGIASYEQYF. The CDR3 DNA follows: TGCGCCAGCAGCTTGGCTAGCGGGATCGCGTCCTACGAGCAGTACTTC.

This rearrangement joins TRBV9 to TRBJ2-3; 9 nucleotides align to TRBD2. CDR1 is SGDLS, CDR2 YYNGEE, per germline. Losses at the gene ends were 4 bases for V and 4 bases for J; bases not matched to a gene: 7. This CDR3 contains 15 residues. Here the CDR3 reads CASSPGRGGSDTQYF. CDR3 coding DNA: TGTGCCAGCAGCCCCGGGCGGGGGGGGTCAGATACGCAGTATTTT.

The chain links TRBV4-2 to TRBJ2-7; TRBD2 agrees at 15 bases. Germline V gene data show CDR1 as LGHNA and CDR2 as YNFKEQ. J lost 8 bases, V lost 3 bases, and 5 bases had no gene match. The CDR3 contains 15 residues. The CDR3 bases are TGTGCCAGCAGCCAGCTAGGACTAGCGGGAGGGAAGCAGTACTTC. Its translation is CASSQLGLAGGKQYF.

The count of this clone is one. V usage is TRBV7-2 and J usage is TRBJ2-1; maybe TRBD2 (6 bases). Deletions cut 1 base from V and 4 bases from J, with 11 bases between. From germline, CDR1 is SGHTA and CDR2 FQGNSA. The CDR3 consists of 15 residues. CDR3 DNA: TGTGCCAGCAGCTTAGGAGTAGCGGCATACAATGAGCAGTTCTTC. Translating gives CASSLGVAAYNEQFF. The entire variable domain, with the rest obtained from reference TRBV7-2 and TRBJ2-1, is as follows: GAGVSQSPSNKVTEKGKDVELRCDPISGHTALYWYRQSLGQGLEFLIYFQGNSAPDKSGLPSDRFSAERTGGSVSTLTIQRTQQEDSAVYLCASSLGVAAYNEQFFGPGTRLTVL.

CDR3 protein: CASGRGDTQYF. CDR3 coding DNA: TGTGCCAGCGGGAGAGGGGATACGCAGTATTTT. J is TRBJ2-3 and V is TRBV6-1, with D possibly TRBD2 on 5 matching bases. This CDR3 has 11 amino acids. The germline gives CDR1 MNHNS, CDR2 SASEGT. Trimming cost V 8 bases and J 6 bases, with 9 bases left between them.

The chain uses TRBV6-1 and TRBJ2-1; 7 bases line up with TRBD2. V was pared by 3 bases and J by 3 bases, with 11 bases of the junction left unmatched. The CDR3 runs to 17 residues. Germline lookup yields CDR1 MNHNS and CDR2 SASEGT. CDR3 amino acids: CASSDWILAGFYNEQFF. The CDR3 DNA is TGTGCCAGCAGTGATTGGATTTTAGCGGGTTTCTACAATGAGCAGTTCTTC.

The chain joins TRBV19 to TRBJ2-2; D gene ambiguous. The CDR3 extends over 14 amino acids. Trimming shortened V by 3 bases and J by 2 bases, and 7 bases separated the two germline ends. The V gene's germline CDR1 is LNHDA and CDR2 SQIVND (reference sequence). This chain's CDR3 is CASSILLNTGELFF. As DNA, the CDR3 is TGTGCCAGTAGTATCTTACTAAACACCGGGGAGCTGTTTTTT. The full variable domain, with the rest looked up from reference TRBV19 and TRBJ2-2, is DGGITQSPKYLFRKEGQNVTLSCEQNLNHDAMYWYRQDPGQGLRLIYYSQIVNDFQKGDIAEGYSVSREKKESFPLTVTSAQKNPTAFYLCASSILLNTGELFFGEGSRLTVL.

The chain has TRBV15 and TRBJ1-2, with D unclear. V lost 2 bases and J lost 5, with 15 bases in between. This CDR3 has 15 residues. From germline, CDR1 is LNHNV and CDR2 YYDKDF (reference sequence). CDR3 amino acids: CATSRNVLLSYGYTF. CDR3 sequence (DNA): TGTGCCACCAGCAGAAACGTCTTACTCTCGTATGGCTACACCTTC.

The genes are TRBV6-6 and TRBJ2-1; TRBD1 agrees at 8 bases. This CDR3 has 12 residues. Germline CDR1 MNHNY, CDR2 SVGAGI (reference sequence). With V trimmed by 2 bases and J by 15 bases, 6 bases remained unmatched. Here the CDR3 reads CASSYVDRAMFF. DNA of the CDR3: TGTGCCAGCAGTTACGTGGACAGGGCCATGTTCTTC.

The rearrangement uses TRBV12-5 and TRBJ2-4, with D tentatively TRBD1 (6 bases). V shed 1 base and J shed 1 base, with 8 bases lying between them. CDR3 length: 15 residues. CDR1 and CDR2 (germline): LGHNT, FRNRAP. The CDR3 DNA is TGTGCTAGTGGTTTGGGGCAGGGGGCCAAAAACATTCAGTACTTC. Its translation: CASGLGQGAKNIQYF.

This rearrangement joins TRBV27 to TRBJ2-1; the match to TRBD2 covers 7 bases. Germline values: CDR1 MNHEY, CDR2 SMNVEV (reference sequence). Trimming cost V 6 bases and J 0 bases; bases outside gene matches: 5. The CDR3 has 15 amino acids. CDR3 in DNA: TGTGCCAGCAGGCTAGCGGATTTCTCCTACAATGAGCAGTTCTTC. Protein: CASRLADFSYNEQFF.

The chain recombines TRBV5-1 with TRBJ2-1; D not certain. There are 15 residues in the CDR3. V was cut by 3 bases and J by 4 bases, with 14 bases left in between. The germline gives CDR1 SGHRS, CDR2 YFSETQ. CDR3 coding DNA: TGCGCCAGCAGCTCGTTAGCCGCCGGATACAATGAGCAGTTCTTC. The encoded protein is CASSSLAAGYNEQFF.

V is TRBV5-1 and J is TRBJ2-7; the D gene is possibly TRBD2 (7 bases). The CDR3 is 13 amino acids. CDR1 is SGHRS and CDR2 is YFSETQ in the germline V gene. V lost 2 bases and J 4 bases, leaving 10 bases between the germline ends. Written as DNA, the CDR3 is TGCGCCAGCAGCTTTGGGGGGGCTTACGAGCAGTACTTC. Translation gives CASSFGGAYEQYF.

The chain couples TRBV11-3 to TRBJ2-5; 11 nucleotides agree with TRBD2. V shed 5 bases and J 4 bases; nucleotides not matched to a gene: 6. The length of the CDR3 is 15 residues. Germline CDR1 reads SGHNT; CDR2 reads YENEEA. The CDR3 bases are TGTGCCAGCAGCCAATCACTAGCGGGAGTAGAGACCCAGTACTTC. Amino acid sequence: CASSQSLAGVETQYF.

V gene TRBV29-1 combines with J gene TRBJ2-5; D ambiguous. The V end lost 4 bases, the J end lost 1 base, and 10 bases lay between the germline ends. This CDR3 comprises 13 residues. CDR1 is SQVTM, CDR2 ANQGSEA, per germline. CDR3 residues: CSVATLTQETQYF. The CDR3, as DNA: TGCAGCGTTGCCACCCTCACCCAAGAGACCCAGTACTTC.

The V call is TRBV5-1, the J call TRBJ2-5; D tentatively fits TRBD1 or TRBD2 (5 bases each). The CDR3 sequence is 15 residues long. The germline V and J ends were trimmed by 4 bases and 2 bases, with 15 bases remaining between them. Germline V gene sequence: CDR1 SGHRS, CDR2 YFSETQ. The chain's CDR3 is CASSPLTGPQETQYF. The CDR3 DNA sequence: TGCGCCAGCAGCCCGCTAACGGGGCCACAAGAGACCCAGTACTTC.

The J gene is TRBJ2-1, the V gene TRBV4-1; tentatively, D is TRBD1 (5 bases). The germline V gene has CDR1 MGHRA and CDR2 YSYEKL. Trimming pared 0 bases from V and 7 bases from J, leaving 22 bases between. The CDR3 is 18 residues long. The CDR3 is CASSQELIPGHLGNEQFF. The CDR3 DNA is TGCGCCAGCAGCCAAGAGCTGATTCCCGGACACTTGGGAAATGAGCAGTTCTTC.

This chain connects TRBV11-2 to TRBJ2-1; D remains ambiguous. The germline V gene encodes CDR1 SGHAT and CDR2 FQNNGV. The V end lost 6 bases, the J end lost 4 bases, and 4 bases lay between the germline ends. The CDR3 contains 11 residues. The CDR3 sequence is CASRAYNEQFF. CDR3 coding DNA: TGTGCCAGCAGAGCGTACAATGAGCAGTTCTTC.

This clone has a handful of counts. The rearrangement joins TRBV19 to TRBJ2-5; no clear D gene. The CDR3 loop spans 14 amino acids. Trimming stripped 6 bases from V and 5 bases from J, with 16 bases between. In germline, CDR1 is LNHDA, CDR2 SQIVND (reference sequence). The chain's CDR3 is CASSLASVGETQYF. CDR3 coding DNA: TGTGCCAGTAGCCTTGCAAGCGTAGGGGAGACCCAGTACTTC.

This chain joins TRBV30 and TRBJ2-1; 16 nucleotides line up with TRBD2. The germline gives CDR1 GTSNPN, CDR2 SVGIG (reference sequence). V lost 1 base, J lost 9 bases, and 3 bases stayed unmatched. The CDR3 contains 15 residues. CDR3: CAWSEGLAGGGEQFF. In nucleotides, the CDR3 is TGTGCCTGGAGTGAGGGACTAGCGGGAGGGGGTGAGCAGTTCTTC.

The rearrangement uses TRBV18 and TRBJ2-7; 12 bases fit TRBD1. The V gene end was trimmed by 2 bases and the J gene end by 6 bases; junction bases not matched to a gene: 5. The CDR3 contains 15 residues. Per the germline V gene, CDR1 is KGHSH and CDR2 is LQKENI. The CDR3 nucleotides read TGTGCCAGCTCACCATACCGGGACAGGGGGCGCGAGCAGTACTTC. This codes for CASSPYRDRGREQYF.

The chain is built from TRBV7-2 and TRBJ1-4; no definite D call. CDR3 length: 14 residues. Germline V gene sequence: CDR1 SGHTA, CDR2 FQGNSA. With 4 bases removed from V and 8 bases from J, the gap between germline ends came to 14 bases. The CDR3 DNA is TGTGCCAGCAGCTCGACTCCCCTGGAGGAAAAACTGTTTTTT. It yields the protein CASSSTPLEEKLFF.

V gene TRBV30 combines with J gene TRBJ2-1; D call uncertain. The CDR3 is 12 amino acids. Trimming pared 1 base from V and 8 bases from J, leaving 9 bases between. Germline loops: CDR1 GTSNPN, CDR2 SVGIG (reference sequence). The CDR3 nucleotides are TGTGCCTGGAGTGCCTTAAATGATGAGCAGTTCTTC. It codes for CAWSALNDEQFF.

The CDR3 DNA is TGTGCCAGCAGTTTAACAGGGATTTATGCTGAAGCTTTCTTT. It translates to CASSLTGIYAEAFF. The V and J genes are TRBV28 and TRBJ1-1; D is perhaps TRBD1 (6 bases). V lost 2 bases and J lost 6, with 13 bases in between. The CDR3 spans 14 residues. Germline loops: CDR1 MDHEN, CDR2 SYDVKM. The full variable domain, its missing parts supplied by reference TRBV28 and TRBJ1-1, is DVKVTQSSRYLVKRTGEKVFLECVQDMDHENMFWYRQDPGLGLRLIYFSYDVKMKEKGDIPEGYSVSREKKERFSLILESASTNQTSMYLCASSLTGIYAEAFFGQGTRLTVV.